Following are 10 T cell receptor beta chains from one sample sequenced in a study of T cell repertoires in cytomegalovirus infection. From the reads, TCRdb called clonotypes with MiXCR, one entry per CDR3 protein. The sample has more than 150,000 distinct CDR3 sequences, 17% seen once. The source material was CD8+ T cells from PBMCs. These receptors all come from a human donor in good health (CMV status not recorded). Some clones in this sample may be carry-over from other donors' samples.

V usage is TRBV25-1 and J usage is TRBJ2-1; 7 positions agree with TRBD2. CDR1 and CDR2 (germline): MGHDK, SYGVNS. This CDR3 contains 15 residues. Losses at the gene ends were 4 bases for V and 5 bases for J; bases not matched to a gene: 8. Written as DNA, the CDR3 is TGTGCCAGCAGTGGACGGGAGGCGGGGGACAATGAGCAGTTCTTC. As protein: CASSGREAGDNEQFF. The full variable domain, completed using reference TRBV25-1 and TRBJ2-1, is EADIYQTPRYLVIGTGKKITLECSQTMGHDKMYWYQQDPGMELHLIHYSYGVNSTEKGDLSSESTVSRIRTEHFPLTLESARPSHTSQYLCASSGREAGDNEQFFGPGTRLTVL.

This chain links TRBV7-9 with TRBJ1-1; 7 bases fit TRBD1. The CDR3 has 15 amino acids. Trimming cost V 6 bases and J 3 bases; bases outside gene matches: 10. Looked up from germline, CDR1 is SEHNR and CDR2 is FQNEAQ (reference sequence). This CDR3 reads CASRAITGEDTEAFF. The CDR3 bases are TGTGCCAGCAGAGCCATCACAGGGGAGGACACTGAAGCTTTCTTT. Together with reference TRBV7-9 and TRBJ1-1, the CDR3 gives the full variable domain: DTGVSQNPRHKITKRGQNVTFRCDPISEHNRLYWYRQTLGQGPEFLTYFQNEAQLEKSRLLSDRFSAERPKGSFSTLEIQRTEQGDSAMYLCASRAITGEDTEAFFGQGTRLTVV.

The chain employs TRBV25-1 and TRBJ1-1, with D unresolved. Germline CDR1 and CDR2: MGHDK and SYGVNS. This CDR3 has 13 amino acids. The V end lost 6 bases, the J end lost 5 bases, and 13 bases lay between the germline ends. The CDR3, as DNA: TGTGCCAGCAGCGTGGGTAGTAGGACTGAAGCTTTCTTT. Amino acids: CASSVGSRTEAFF.

This rearrangement joins TRBV28 to TRBJ1-6; unclear D gene. V lost 3 bases and J 4 bases, leaving 7 bases between the germline ends. Germline lookup yields CDR1 MDHEN and CDR2 SYDVKM. The CDR3 loop spans 14 amino acids. DNA for the CDR3: TGTGCCAGCAGTTTGGTCCGTTATAATTCACCCCTCCACTTT. It codes for CASSLVRYNSPLHF. Using reference TRBV28 and TRBJ1-6 for the parts outside the CDR3, the full variable domain is DVKVTQSSRYLVKRTGEKVFLECVQDMDHENMFWYRQDPGLGLRLIYFSYDVKMKEKGDIPEGYSVSREKKERFSLILESASTNQTSMYLCASSLVRYNSPLHFGNGTRLTVT.

Note on this clonotype: Sequence at one end of the junction differs from germline and may be a read error. V gene TRBV6-5 combines with J gene TRBJ2-3, with D possibly being TRBD2 (5 bases). This CDR3 is built from 11 residues. The germline V gene has CDR1 MNHEY and CDR2 SVGAGI. The CDR3 protein is CAKGSGPSRDF. The CDR3 nucleotides read TGTGCCAAAGGGTCCGGGCCATCGAGGGATTTT.

This clonotype was observed a handful of times. The J gene is TRBJ1-3, the V gene TRBV4-3; 8 bases fit TRBD1. Trimming cost V 4 bases and J 3 bases; bases outside gene matches: 11. Per germline, CDR1 LGHNA and CDR2 YSLEER. The CDR3 spans 17 residues. CDR3 nucleotides: TGCGCCAGCAGCCTTACCGTCGGGACAGGATTTGGAAACACCATATATTTT. It encodes CASSLTVGTGFGNTIYF.

The rearrangement links TRBV15 to TRBJ2-7, with D perhaps TRBD2 (5 bases). The CDR3 spans 15 residues. With 1 base removed from V and 3 bases from J, the gap between germline ends came to 13 bases. Germline V gives CDR1 LNHNV, CDR2 YYDKDF (reference sequence). CDR3 protein: CATSRGGQRIYEQYF. The CDR3 region has the DNA TGTGCCACCAGCAGAGGAGGGCAGCGTATCTACGAGCAGTACTTC.

The rearrangement uses TRBV7-6 and TRBJ2-1; D ambiguous. Trimming pared 4 bases from V and 7 bases from J, leaving 17 bases between. Germline V gene lookup returns CDR1 SGHVS and CDR2 FNYEAQ. The CDR3 covers 15 residues. The CDR3 protein is CASSYAHPGKNEQFF. The CDR3 nucleotides are TGTGCCAGCAGCTATGCCCATCCCGGAAAAAATGAGCAGTTCTTC.

This clonotype was recorded many times. This chain connects TRBV20-1 to TRBJ1-4; D is possibly TRBD1 (6 bases). Germline CDR1 DFQATT, CDR2 SNEGSKA (reference sequence). CDR3 size: 14 residues. V lost 5 bases to trimming and J lost 7 bases, with 17 bases between them. This chain's CDR3 is CSARVGGRSEKLFF. CDR3 DNA: TGCAGTGCTCGTGTAGGGGGAAGGAGTGAAAAACTGTTTTTT.

This clonotype was detected only a few times. This chain links TRBV27 with TRBJ2-1, with a weak D call TRBD2 (5 bases). CDR1 and CDR2 (germline): MNHEY, SMNVEV (reference sequence). The CDR3 runs to 13 residues. Between the trimmed V and J ends, which lost 5 bases and 8 bases, there was a span of 13 bases. The CDR3 DNA reads TGTGCCAGCAGTCTCGGGGTTCTCGATGAGCAGTTCTTC. Amino acid sequence: CASSLGVLDEQFF.